The source of this T cell receptor (beta chain) is a study of brain T cells in children with intractable seizures. The ends lost 4 bases at V and 8 bases at J; junction bases unmatched: 8. This CDR3 contains 15 residues. Per germline, CDR1 LNHDA and CDR2 SQIVND (reference sequence). Comments on this clone: As yet, its antigen is unknown.

Study results and limitations: Clones missing pre-surgery may reflect undersampling of that blood sample. Patients' HCMV serostatus was unknown; virus specificity rests on CDR3 similarity alone.

TCRdb's copy holds only in-frame clones and misses some; the assay was immunoSEQ multiplex PCR. The sample has tens of thousands of clones; 90% to 95% are singletons. Only cases whose brain tissue showed the highest T cell transcript signatures were sequenced. Patients received at least one anti-epileptic drug before surgery. The TCR comes from a boy under three years old with tuberous sclerosis and intractable seizures. The chain recombines TRBV19 with TRBJ2-1, with 10 bases fitting TRBD2. Sample: peripheral blood, taken at surgery. CDR3 in amino acids: CASSREAGGPYEQFF. The CDR3 coding sequence is TGTGCCAGTAGTAGGGAAGCGGGAGGGCCGTATGAGCAGTTCTTC.